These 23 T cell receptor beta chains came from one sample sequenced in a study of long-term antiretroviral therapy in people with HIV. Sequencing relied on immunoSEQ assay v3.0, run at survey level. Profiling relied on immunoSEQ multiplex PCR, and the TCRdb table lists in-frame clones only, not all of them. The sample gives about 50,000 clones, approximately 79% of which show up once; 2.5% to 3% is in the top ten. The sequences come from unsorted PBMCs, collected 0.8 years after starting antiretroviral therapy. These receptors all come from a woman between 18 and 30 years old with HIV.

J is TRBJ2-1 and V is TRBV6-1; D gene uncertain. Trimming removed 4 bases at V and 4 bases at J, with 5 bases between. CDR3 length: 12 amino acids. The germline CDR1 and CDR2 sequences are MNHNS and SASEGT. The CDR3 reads CASSVGYNEQFF. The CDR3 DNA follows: TGTGCCAGCAGTGTGGGGTACAATGAGCAGTTCTTC.

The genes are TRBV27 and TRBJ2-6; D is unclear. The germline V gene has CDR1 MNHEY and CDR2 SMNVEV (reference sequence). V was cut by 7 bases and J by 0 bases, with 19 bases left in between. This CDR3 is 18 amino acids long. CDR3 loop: CASILRWAPLSGANVLTF. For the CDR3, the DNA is TGTGCCAGCATTCTCAGGTGGGCCCCCCTCTCTGGGGCCAACGTCCTGACTTTC.

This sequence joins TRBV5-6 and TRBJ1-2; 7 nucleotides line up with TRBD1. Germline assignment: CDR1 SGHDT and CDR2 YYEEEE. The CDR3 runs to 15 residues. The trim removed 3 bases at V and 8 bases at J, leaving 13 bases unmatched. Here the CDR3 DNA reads TGTGCCAGCAGCTCGCCGGACAGGAATGTCTTAGGCTACACCTTC. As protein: CASSSPDRNVLGYTF. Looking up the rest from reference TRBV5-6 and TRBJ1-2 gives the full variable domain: DAGVTQSPTHLIKTRGQQVTLRCSPKSGHDTVSWYQQALGQGPQFIFQYYEEEERQRGNFPDRFSGHQFPNYSSELNVNALLLGDSALYLCASSSPDRNVLGYTFGSGTRLTVV.

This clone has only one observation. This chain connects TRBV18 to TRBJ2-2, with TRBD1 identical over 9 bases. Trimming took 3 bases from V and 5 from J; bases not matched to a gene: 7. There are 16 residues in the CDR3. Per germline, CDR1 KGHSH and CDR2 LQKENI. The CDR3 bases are TGTGCCAGCTCACCTAATACAGGGGGCCGAACCGGGGAGCTGTTTTTT. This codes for CASSPNTGGRTGELFF.

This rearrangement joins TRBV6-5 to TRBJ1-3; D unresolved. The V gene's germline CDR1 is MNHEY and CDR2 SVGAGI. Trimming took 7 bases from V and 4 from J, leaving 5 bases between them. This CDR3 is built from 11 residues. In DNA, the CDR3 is TGTGCCAGCACGATCGGAAACACCATATATTTT. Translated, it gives CASTIGNTIYF.

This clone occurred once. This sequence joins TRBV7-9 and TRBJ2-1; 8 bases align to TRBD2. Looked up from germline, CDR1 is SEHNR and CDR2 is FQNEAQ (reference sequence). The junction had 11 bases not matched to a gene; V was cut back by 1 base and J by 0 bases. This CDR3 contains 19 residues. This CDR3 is CASSLVVGSGALSYNEQFF. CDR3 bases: TGTGCCAGCAGCTTAGTGGTGGGTAGCGGGGCCCTCTCCTACAATGAGCAGTTCTTC.

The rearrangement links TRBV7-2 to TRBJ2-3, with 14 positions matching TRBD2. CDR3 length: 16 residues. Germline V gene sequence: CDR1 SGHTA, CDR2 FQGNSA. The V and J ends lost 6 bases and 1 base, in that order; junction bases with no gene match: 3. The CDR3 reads CASRQGLAGGTDTQYF. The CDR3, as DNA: TGTGCCAGCAGGCAGGGACTAGCGGGAGGCACAGATACGCAGTATTTT.

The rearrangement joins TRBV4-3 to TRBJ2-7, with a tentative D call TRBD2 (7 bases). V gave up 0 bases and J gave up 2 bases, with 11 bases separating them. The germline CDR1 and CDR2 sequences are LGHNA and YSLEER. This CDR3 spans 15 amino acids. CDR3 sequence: CASSQDRGAPYEQYF. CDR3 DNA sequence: TGCGCCAGCAGCCAAGATCGGGGGGCCCCCTACGAGCAGTACTTC.

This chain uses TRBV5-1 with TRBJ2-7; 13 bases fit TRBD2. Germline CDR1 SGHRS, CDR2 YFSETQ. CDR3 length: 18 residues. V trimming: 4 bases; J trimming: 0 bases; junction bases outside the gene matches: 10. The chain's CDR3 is CASSPRGLAGANSYEQYF. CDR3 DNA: TGCGCCAGCAGCCCCAGAGGACTAGCGGGGGCTAACTCCTACGAGCAGTACTTC.

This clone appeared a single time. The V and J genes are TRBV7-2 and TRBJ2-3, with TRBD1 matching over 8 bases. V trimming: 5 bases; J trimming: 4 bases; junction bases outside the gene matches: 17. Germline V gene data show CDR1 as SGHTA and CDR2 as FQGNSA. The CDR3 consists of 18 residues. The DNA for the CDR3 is TGTGCCAGCAGCCAAAACCTTATTAGACAGGGGATGGCAGATACGCAGTATTTT. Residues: CASSQNLIRQGMADTQYF.

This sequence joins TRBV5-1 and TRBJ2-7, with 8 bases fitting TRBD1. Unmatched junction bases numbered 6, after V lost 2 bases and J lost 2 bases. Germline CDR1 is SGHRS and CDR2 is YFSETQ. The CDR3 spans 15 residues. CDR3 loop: CASSFGRQGTYEQYF. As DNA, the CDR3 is TGCGCCAGCAGCTTCGGGAGACAGGGGACCTACGAGCAGTACTTC.

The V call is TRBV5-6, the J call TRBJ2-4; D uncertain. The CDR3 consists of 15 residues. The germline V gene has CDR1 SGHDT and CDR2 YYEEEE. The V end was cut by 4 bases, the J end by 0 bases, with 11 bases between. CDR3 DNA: TGTGCCAGCAGCCCTAGGACGGTAGCCAAAAACATTCAGTACTTC. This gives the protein CASSPRTVAKNIQYF.

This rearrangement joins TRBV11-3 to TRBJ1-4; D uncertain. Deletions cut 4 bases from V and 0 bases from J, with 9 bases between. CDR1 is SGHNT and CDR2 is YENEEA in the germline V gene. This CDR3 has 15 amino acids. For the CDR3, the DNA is TGTGCCAGCAGCTCACCCCCCTCAACTAATGAAAAACTGTTTTTT. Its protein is CASSSPPSTNEKLFF.

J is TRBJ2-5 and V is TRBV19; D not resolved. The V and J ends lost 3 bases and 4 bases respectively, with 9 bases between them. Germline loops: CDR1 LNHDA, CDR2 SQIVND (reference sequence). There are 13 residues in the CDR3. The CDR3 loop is CASSMGHPETQYF. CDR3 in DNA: TGTGCCAGTAGTATGGGTCATCCAGAGACCCAGTACTTC.

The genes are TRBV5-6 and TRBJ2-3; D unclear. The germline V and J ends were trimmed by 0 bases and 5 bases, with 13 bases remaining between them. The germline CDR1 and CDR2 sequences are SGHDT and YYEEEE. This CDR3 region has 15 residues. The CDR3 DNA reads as TGTGCCAGCAGCTTGGTGGGCAGTGTGTTAGATACGCAGTATTTT. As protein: CASSLVGSVLDTQYF. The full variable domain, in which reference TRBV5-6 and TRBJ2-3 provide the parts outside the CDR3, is DAGVTQSPTHLIKTRGQQVTLRCSPKSGHDTVSWYQQALGQGPQFIFQYYEEEERQRGNFPDRFSGHQFPNYSSELNVNALLLGDSALYLCASSLVGSVLDTQYFGPGTRLTVL.

The CDR3 spells CASALTGSENIYGYTF. CDR3 nucleotide sequence: TGTGCCAGCGCACTTACAGGGTCAGAAAACATCTATGGCTACACCTTC. The chain couples TRBV11-2 to TRBJ1-2, with D possibly TRBD1 on 6 matching bases. V lost 8 bases, J lost 4 bases, and 23 bases lay in between. There are 16 residues in the CDR3. CDR1 and CDR2 from the germline V gene are SGHAT and FQNNGV.

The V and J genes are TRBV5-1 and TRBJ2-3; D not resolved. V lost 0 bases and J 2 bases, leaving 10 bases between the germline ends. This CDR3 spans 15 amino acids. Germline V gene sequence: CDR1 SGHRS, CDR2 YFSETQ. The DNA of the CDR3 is TGCGCCAGCAGCTTGGGCCCTACACCCACAGATACGCAGTATTTT. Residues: CASSLGPTPTDTQYF.

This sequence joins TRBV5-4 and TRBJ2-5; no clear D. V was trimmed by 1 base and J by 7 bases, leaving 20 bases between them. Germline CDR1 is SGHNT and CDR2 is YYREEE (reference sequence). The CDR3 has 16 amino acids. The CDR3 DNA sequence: TGTGCCAGCAGCTTGTGGGTGGCAGACGTCCAGTTGACCCAGTACTTC. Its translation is CASSLWVADVQLTQYF.

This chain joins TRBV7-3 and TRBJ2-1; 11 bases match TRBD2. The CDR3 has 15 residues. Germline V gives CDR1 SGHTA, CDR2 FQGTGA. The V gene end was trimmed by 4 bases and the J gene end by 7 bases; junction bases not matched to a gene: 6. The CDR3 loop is CASSSLTSGSNEQFF. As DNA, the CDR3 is TGTGCCAGCAGCTCTCTCACTAGCGGGAGTAATGAGCAGTTCTTC.

Here the CDR3 DNA reads TGTGCCAGCAGTGAGGACGGTGTTGAAGCTTTCTTT. Protein: CASSEDGVEAFF. This chain joins TRBV6-5 and TRBJ1-1; unclear D gene. Germline assignment: CDR1 MNHEY and CDR2 SVGAGI. This CDR3 has 12 residues. Trimming took 5 bases from V and 7 from J, leaving 11 bases between them.

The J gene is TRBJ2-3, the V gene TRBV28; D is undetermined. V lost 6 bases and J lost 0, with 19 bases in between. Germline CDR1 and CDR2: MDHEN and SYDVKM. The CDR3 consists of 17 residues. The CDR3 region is CASSFGYGRSSTDTQYF. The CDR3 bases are TGTGCCAGCAGCTTTGGGTATGGGCGGTCTAGCACAGATACGCAGTATTTT.

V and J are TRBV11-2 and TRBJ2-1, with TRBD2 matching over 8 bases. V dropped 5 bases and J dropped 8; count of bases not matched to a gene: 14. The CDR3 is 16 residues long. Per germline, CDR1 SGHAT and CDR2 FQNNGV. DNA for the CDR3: TGTGCCAGCAGCCCCGCGCGGCTAGCGGGCCGTCATGAGCAGTTCTTC. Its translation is CASSPARLAGRHEQFF.

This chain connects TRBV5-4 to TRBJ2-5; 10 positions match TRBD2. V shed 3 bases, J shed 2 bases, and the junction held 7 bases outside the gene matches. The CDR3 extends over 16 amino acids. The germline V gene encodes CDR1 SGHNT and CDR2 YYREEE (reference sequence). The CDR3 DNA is TGTGCCAGCAGCTCCGGGAAGCGGGAGGGACAAGAGACCCAGTACTTC. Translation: CASSSGKREGQETQYF.